This T cell receptor (beta chain) came from a study of shared clonotypes between healthy human individuals. Overall study findings and caveats: Shared clonotypes: approximately 5.3% naive CD4, roughly 3.8% naive CD8, about 2.4% memory CD4, more than 0.3% memory CD8.

Trimming removed 2 bases at V and 9 bases at J, with 17 bases between. The length of the CDR3 is 15 residues. Germline V CDR1 and CDR2: SNHLY, FYNNEI. The study drew all its donors from Caucasian adults living in Nashville, Tennessee. Sequenced by immunoSEQ multiplex PCR; TCRdb stores in-frame clones only, minus some. There are around 700,000 clones in the sample; roughly 78% occur only once, and around 2% lies in the top ten. This clone was found a few times. What it binds is unknown. The chain employs TRBV2 and TRBJ2-1; D is unclear. Input material: memory CD4+ T cells sorted from blood. Subset meaning: CD45RA-negative fraction. The sequence derives from a woman aged 25 to 39 in good health. The CDR3 DNA is TGTGCCAGCAGTGAAATAGTCCTTTCCTCGGGTGAGCAGTTCTTC. Its translation: CASSEIVLSSGEQFF.